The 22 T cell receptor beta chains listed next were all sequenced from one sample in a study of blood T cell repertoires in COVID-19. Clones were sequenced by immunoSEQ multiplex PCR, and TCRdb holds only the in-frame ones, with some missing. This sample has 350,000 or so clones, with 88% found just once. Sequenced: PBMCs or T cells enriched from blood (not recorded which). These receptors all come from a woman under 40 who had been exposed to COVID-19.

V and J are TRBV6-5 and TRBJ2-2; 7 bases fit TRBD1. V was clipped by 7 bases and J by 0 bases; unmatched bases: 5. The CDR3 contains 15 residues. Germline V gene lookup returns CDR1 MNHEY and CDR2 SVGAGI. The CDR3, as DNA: TGTGCCAGCATTGCGGACAGGCCGAACACCGGGGAGCTGTTTTTT. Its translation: CASIADRPNTGELFF.

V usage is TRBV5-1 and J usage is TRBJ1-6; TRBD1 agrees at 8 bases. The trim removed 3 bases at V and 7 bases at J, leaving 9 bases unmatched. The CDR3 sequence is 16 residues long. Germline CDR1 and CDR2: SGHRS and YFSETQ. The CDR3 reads CASSSGPGQVNSPLHF. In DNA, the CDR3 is TGCGCCAGCAGCTCTGGCCCGGGACAGGTGAATTCACCCCTCCACTTT.

The CDR3 loop is CASSLSAGEGEKLFF. CDR3 nucleotide sequence: TGTGCCAGCAGCTTAAGTGCAGGGGAGGGTGAAAAACTGTTTTTT. The chain joins TRBV7-9 to TRBJ1-4; D may be TRBD1 (6 bases). CDR1 and CDR2 (germline): SEHNR, FQNEAQ (reference sequence). With 2 bases removed from V and 7 bases from J, the gap between germline ends came to 14 bases. The CDR3 loop spans 15 amino acids.

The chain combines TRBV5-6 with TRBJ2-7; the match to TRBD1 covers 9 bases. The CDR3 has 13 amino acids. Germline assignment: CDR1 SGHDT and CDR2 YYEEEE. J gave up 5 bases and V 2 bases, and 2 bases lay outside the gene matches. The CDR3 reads CASSFTGGDEQYF. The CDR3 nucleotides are TGTGCCAGCAGCTTTACAGGGGGCGACGAGCAGTACTTC.

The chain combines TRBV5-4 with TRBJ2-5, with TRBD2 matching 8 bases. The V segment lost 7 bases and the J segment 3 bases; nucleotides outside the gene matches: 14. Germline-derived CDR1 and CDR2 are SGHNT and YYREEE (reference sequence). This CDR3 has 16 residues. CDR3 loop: CASRGDQREFKETQYF. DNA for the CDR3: TGTGCCAGCCGGGGGGACCAGCGGGAGTTTAAAGAGACCCAGTACTTC.

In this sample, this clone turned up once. The CDR3 loop reads CASSPTNRDQETQYF. The CDR3 DNA follows: TGTGCCAGCAGCCCGACTAACAGAGACCAAGAGACCCAGTACTTC. The chain joins TRBV7-8 to TRBJ2-5, with a possible D match to TRBD2 (5 bases). CDR3 size: 15 residues. The V gene lost 5 bases and the J gene lost 0 bases, with 13 bases spanning the gap. Looked up from germline, CDR1 is SGHVS and CDR2 is FQNEAQ.

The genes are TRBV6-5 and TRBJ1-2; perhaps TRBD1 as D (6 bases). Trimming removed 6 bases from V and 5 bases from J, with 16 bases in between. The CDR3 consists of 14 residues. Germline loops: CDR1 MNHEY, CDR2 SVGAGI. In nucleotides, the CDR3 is TGTGCCAGCAGCTACCCAGGGGCCTCGTATGGCTACACCTTC. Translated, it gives CASSYPGASYGYTF.

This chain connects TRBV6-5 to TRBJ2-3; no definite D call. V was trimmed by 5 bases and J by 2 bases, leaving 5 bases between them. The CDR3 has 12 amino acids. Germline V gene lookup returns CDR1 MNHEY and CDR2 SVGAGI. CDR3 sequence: CASSTNTDTQYF. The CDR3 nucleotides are TGTGCCAGCAGTACTAACACAGATACGCAGTATTTT.

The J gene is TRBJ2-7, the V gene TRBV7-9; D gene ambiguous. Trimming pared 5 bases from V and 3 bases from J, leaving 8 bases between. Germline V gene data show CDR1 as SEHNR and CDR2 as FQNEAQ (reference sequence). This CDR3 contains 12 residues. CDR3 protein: CASSPPFYEQYF. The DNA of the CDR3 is TGTGCCAGCAGCCCTCCCTTCTACGAGCAGTACTTC.

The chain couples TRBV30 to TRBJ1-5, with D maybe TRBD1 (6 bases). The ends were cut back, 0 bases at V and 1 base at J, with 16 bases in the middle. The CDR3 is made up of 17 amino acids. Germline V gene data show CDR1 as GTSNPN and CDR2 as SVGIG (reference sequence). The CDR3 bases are TGTGCCTGGAGTGTACGAGTTGGGGGCGCGAGCAATCAGCCCCAGCATTTT. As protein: CAWSVRVGGASNQPQHF.

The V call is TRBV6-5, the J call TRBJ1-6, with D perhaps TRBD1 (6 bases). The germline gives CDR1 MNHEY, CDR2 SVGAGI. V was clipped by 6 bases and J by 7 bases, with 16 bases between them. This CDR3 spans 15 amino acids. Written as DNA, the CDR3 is TGTGCCAGCAGGTCCGGGACACAAAAAAATTCACCCCTCCACTTT. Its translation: CASRSGTQKNSPLHF.

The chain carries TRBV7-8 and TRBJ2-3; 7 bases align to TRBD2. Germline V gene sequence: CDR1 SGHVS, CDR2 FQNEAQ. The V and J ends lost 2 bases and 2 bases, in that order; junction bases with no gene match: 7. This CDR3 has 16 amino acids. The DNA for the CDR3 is TGTGCCAGCAGCTTATTTTTGGGAGGGGCCACAGATACGCAGTATTTT. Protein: CASSLFLGGATDTQYF.

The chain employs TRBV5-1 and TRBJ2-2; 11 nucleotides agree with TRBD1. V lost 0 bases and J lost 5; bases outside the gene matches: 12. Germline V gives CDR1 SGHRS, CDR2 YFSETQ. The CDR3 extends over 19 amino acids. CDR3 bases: TGCGCCAGCAGCTTGGATTTCGACGAAGGGGACAGGGGGACCGGGGAGCTGTTTTTT. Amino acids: CASSLDFDEGDRGTGELFF.

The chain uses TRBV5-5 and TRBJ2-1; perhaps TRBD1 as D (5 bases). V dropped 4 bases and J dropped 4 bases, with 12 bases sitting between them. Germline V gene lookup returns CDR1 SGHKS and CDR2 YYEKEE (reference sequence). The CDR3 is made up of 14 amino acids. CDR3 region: CASSGQGPYNEQFF. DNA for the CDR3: TGTGCCAGCAGCGGCCAGGGCCCTTACAATGAGCAGTTCTTC.

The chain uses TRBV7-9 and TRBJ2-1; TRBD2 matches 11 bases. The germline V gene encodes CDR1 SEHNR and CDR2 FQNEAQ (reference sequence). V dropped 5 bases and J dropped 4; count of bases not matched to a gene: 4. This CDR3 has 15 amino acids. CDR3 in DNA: TGTGCCAGCAGCCCCGGGACTAGCGGATACAATGAGCAGTTCTTC. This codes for CASSPGTSGYNEQFF.

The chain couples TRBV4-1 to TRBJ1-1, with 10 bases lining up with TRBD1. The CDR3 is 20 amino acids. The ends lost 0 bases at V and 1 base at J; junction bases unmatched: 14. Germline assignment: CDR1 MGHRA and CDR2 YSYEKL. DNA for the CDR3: TGCGCCAGCAGCCAAGATCCCCCACTCGGACAGGGGGGGGCGAACACTGAAGCTTTCTTT. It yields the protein CASSQDPPLGQGGANTEAFF.

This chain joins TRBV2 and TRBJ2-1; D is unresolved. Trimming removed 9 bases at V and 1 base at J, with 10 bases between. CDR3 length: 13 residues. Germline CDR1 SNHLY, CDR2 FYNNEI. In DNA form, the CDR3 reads TGTGCCAGTCCGACACGTTCCTACAATGAGCAGTTCTTC. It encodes CASPTRSYNEQFF.

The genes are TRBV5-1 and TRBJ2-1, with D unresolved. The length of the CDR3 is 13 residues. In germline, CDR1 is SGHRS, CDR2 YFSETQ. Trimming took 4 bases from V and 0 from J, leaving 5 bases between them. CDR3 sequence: CASSESSYNEQFF. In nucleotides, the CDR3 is TGCGCCAGCAGCGAGAGCTCCTACAATGAGCAGTTCTTC.

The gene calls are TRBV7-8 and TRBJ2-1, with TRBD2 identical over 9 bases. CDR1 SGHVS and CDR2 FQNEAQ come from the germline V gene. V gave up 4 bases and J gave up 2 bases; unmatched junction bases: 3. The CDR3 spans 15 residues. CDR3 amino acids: CASSSLAGAYNEQFF. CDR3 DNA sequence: TGTGCCAGCAGCTCGTTAGCGGGAGCCTACAATGAGCAGTTCTTC.

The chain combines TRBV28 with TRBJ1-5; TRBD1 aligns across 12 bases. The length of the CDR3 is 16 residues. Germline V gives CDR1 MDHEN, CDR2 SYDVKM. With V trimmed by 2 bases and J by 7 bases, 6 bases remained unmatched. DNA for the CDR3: TGTGCCAGCAGTTTAAAGGGACAGGGGGCGAACCAGCCCCAGCATTTT. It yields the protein CASSLKGQGANQPQHF.

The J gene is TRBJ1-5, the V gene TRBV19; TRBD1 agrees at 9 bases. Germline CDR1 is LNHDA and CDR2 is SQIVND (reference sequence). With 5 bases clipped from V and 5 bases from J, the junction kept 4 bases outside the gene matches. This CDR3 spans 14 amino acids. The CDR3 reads CASSSRDRDQPQHF. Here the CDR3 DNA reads TGTGCCAGTAGTTCACGGGACAGGGATCAGCCCCAGCATTTT.

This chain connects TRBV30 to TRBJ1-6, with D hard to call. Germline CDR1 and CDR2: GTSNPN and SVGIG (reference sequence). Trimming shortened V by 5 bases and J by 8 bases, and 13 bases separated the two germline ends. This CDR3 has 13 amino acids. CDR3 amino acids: CAWVDRRDSPLHF. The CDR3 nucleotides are TGTGCCTGGGTCGACCGTCGGGATTCACCCCTCCACTTT.